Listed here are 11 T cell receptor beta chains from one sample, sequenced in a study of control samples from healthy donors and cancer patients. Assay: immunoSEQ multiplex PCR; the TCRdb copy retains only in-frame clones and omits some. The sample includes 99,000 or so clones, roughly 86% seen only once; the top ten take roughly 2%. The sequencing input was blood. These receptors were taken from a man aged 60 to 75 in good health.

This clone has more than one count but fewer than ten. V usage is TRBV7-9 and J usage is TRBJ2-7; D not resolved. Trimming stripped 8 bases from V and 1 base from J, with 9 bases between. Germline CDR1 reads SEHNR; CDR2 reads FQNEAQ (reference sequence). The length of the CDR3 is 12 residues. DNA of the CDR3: TGTGCCAGCCTATCCCCTTCCTACGAGCAGTACTTC. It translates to CASLSPSYEQYF.

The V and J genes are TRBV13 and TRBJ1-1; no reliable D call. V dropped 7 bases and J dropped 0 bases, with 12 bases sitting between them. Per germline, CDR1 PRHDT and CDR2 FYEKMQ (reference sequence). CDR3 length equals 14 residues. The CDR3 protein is CASIQRKMNTEAFF. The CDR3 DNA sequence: TGTGCCAGCATCCAGCGGAAAATGAACACTGAAGCTTTCTTT. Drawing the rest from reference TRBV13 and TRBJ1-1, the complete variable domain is AAGVIQSPRHLIKEKRETATLKCYPIPRHDTVYWYQQGPGQDPQFLISFYEKMQSDKGSIPDRFSAQQFSDYHSELNMSSLELGDSALYFCASIQRKMNTEAFFGQGTRLTVV.

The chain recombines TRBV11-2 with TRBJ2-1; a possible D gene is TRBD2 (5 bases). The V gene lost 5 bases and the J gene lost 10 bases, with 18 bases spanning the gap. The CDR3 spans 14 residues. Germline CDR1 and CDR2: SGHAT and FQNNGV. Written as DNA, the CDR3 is TGTGCCAGCAGCCCCGCCGGAGGTACGGGAGAGCAGTTCTTC. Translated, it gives CASSPAGGTGEQFF.

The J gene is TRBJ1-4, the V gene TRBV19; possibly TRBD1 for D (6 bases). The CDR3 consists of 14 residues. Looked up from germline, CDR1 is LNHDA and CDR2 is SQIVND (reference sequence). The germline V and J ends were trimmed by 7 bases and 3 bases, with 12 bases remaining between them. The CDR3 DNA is TGTGCCAGTACCCACCAGGGGCCTAATGAAAAACTGTTTTTT. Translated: CASTHQGPNEKLFF.

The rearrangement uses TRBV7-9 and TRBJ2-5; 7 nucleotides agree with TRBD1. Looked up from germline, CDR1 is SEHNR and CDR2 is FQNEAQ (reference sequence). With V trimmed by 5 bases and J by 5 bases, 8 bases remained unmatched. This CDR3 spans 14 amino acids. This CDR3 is CASSLQTGLETQYF. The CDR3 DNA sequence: TGTGCCAGCAGCCTACAGACAGGGTTGGAGACCCAGTACTTC.

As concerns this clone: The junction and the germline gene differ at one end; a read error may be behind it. The CDR3, as DNA: TGTGCCAGCAGCTTAGGTTCAGGCTGCACCTTC. Its translation: CASSLGSGCTF. The chain links TRBV7-8 to TRBJ1-2; unclear D gene. Looked up from germline, CDR1 is SGHVS and CDR2 is FQNEAQ. This CDR3 contains 11 residues. The complete variable domain, with remaining parts taken from reference TRBV7-8 and TRBJ1-2, reads GAGVSQSPRYKVAKRGQDVALRCDPISGHVSLFWYQQALGQGPEFLTYFQNEAQLDKSGLPSDRFFAERPEGSVSTLKIQRTQQEDSAVYLCASSLGSGCTFGSGTRLTVV.

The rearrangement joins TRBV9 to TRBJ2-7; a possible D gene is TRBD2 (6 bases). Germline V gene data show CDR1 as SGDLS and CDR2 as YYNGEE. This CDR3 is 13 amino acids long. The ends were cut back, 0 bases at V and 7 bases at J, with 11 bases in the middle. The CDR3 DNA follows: TGTGCCAGCAGCGTAGCGGGGGTCGAGGAGCAGTACTTC. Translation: CASSVAGVEEQYF. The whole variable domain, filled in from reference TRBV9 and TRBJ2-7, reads DSGVTQTPKHLITATGQRVTLRCSPRSGDLSVYWYQQSLDQGLQFLIQYYNGEERAKGNILERFSAQQFPDLHSELNLSSLELGDSALYFCASSVAGVEEQYFGPGTRLTVT.

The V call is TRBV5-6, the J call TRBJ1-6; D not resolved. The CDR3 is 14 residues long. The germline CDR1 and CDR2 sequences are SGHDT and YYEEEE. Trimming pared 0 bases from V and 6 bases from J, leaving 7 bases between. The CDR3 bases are TGTGCCAGCAGCTTGGACGGACGTAATTCACCCCTCCACTTT. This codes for CASSLDGRNSPLHF.

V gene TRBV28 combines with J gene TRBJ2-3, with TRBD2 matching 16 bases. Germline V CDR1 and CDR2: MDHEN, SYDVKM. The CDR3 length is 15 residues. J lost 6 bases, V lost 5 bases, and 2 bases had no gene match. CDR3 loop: CASSPGLAGGDTQYF. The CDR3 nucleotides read TGTGCCAGCAGTCCGGGACTAGCGGGAGGGGATACGCAGTATTTT.

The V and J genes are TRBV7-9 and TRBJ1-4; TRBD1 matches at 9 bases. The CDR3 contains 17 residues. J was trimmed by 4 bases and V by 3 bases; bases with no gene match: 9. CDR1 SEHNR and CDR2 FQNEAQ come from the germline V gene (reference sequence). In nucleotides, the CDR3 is TGTGCCAGCAGCTTCCAGGACAGGGGAGACGGTAATGAAAAACTGTTTTTT. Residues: CASSFQDRGDGNEKLFF.

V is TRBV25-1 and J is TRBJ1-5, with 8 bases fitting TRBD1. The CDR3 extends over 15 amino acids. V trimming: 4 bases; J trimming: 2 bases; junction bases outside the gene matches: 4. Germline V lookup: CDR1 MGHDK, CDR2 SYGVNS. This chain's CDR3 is CASSAMGQGNQPQHF. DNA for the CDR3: TGTGCCAGCAGTGCCATGGGACAGGGCAATCAGCCCCAGCATTTT.